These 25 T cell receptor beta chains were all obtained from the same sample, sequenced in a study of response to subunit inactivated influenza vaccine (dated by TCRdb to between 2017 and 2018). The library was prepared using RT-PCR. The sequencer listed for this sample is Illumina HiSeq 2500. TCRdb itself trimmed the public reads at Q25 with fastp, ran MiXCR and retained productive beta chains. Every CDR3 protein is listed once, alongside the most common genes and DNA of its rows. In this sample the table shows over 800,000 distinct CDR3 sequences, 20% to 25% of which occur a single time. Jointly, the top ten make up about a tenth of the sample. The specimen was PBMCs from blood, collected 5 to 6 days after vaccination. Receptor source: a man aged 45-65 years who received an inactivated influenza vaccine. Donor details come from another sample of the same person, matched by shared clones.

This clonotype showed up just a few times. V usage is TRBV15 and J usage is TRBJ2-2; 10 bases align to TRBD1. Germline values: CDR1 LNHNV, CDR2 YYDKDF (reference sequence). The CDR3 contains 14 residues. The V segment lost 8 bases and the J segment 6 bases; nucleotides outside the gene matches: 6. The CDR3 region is CATSRGQGAGELFF. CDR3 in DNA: TGTGCCACCTCGCGCGGACAGGGGGCCGGGGAGCTGTTTTTT.

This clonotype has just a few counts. Written as DNA, the CDR3 is TGCAGTGCTAGTAGTCAACAAGAGACCCAGTACTTC. Its translation is CSASSQQETQYF. The chain recombines TRBV20-1 with TRBJ2-5, with no clear D. V was pared by 3 bases and J by 2 bases, with 7 bases between. This CDR3 comprises 12 residues. Germline CDR1 reads DFQATT; CDR2 reads SNEGSKA (reference sequence).

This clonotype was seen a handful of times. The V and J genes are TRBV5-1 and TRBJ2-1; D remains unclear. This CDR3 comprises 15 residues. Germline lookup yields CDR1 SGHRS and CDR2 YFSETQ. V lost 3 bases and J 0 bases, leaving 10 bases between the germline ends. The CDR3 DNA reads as TGCGCCAGCAGCTACGACCAGAGCTCCTACAATGAGCAGTTCTTC. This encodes CASSYDQSSYNEQFF.

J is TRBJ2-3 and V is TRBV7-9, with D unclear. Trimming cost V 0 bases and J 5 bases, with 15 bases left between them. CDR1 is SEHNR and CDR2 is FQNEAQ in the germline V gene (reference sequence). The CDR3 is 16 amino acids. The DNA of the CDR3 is TGTGCCAGCAGCTTAGCCCTTCTCCCCTTGGGAGATACGCAGTATTTT. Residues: CASSLALLPLGDTQYF.

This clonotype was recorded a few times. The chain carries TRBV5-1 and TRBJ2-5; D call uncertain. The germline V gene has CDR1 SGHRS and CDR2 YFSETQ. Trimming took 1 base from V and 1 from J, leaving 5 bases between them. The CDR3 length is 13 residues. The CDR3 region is CASSLQSQETQYF. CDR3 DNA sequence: TGCGCCAGCAGCTTGCAGTCCCAAGAGACCCAGTACTTC.

DNA of the CDR3: TGTGCCAGCGGGCAGATCTCCTACAATGAGCAGTTCTTC. This sequence encodes CASGQISYNEQFF. The V call is TRBV7-9, the J call TRBJ2-1; no reliable D call. Trimming took off 8 bases at V and 0 bases at J, with 8 bases between the two ends. Germline V gene lookup returns CDR1 SEHNR and CDR2 FQNEAQ (reference sequence). The CDR3 length is 13 residues.

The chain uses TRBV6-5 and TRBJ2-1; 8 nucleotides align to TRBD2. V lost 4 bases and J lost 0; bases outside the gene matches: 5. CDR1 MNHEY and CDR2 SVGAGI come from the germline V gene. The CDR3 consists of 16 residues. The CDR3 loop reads CASSFSGINSYNEQFF. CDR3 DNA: TGTGCCAGCAGTTTTAGCGGGATCAACTCCTACAATGAGCAGTTCTTC.

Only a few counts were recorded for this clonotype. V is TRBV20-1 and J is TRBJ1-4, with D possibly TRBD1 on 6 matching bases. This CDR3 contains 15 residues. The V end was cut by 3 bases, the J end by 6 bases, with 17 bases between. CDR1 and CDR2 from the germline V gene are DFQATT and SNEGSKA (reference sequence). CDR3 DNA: TGCAGTGCTAGCGGGGTGACAGGAACACATGAAAAACTGTTTTTT. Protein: CSASGVTGTHEKLFF.

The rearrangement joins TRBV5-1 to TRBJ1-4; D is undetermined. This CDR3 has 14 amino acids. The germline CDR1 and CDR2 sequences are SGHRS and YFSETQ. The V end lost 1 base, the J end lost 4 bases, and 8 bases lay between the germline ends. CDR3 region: CASSLSGFNEKLFF. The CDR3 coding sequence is TGCGCCAGCAGCTTGAGCGGATTTAATGAAAAACTGTTTTTT. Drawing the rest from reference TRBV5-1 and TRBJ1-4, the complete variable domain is KAGVTQTPRYLIKTRGQQVTLSCSPISGHRSVSWYQQTPGQGLQFLFEYFSETQRNKGNFPGRFSGRQFSNSRSEMNVSTLELGDSALYLCASSLSGFNEKLFFGSGTQLSVL.

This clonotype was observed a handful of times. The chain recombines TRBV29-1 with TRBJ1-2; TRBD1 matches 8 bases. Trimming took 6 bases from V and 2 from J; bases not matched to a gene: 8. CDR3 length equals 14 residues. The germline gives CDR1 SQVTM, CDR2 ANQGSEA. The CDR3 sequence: CSVDRTGLNYGYTF. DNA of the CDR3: TGCAGCGTGGATAGGACAGGGCTCAACTATGGCTACACCTTC.

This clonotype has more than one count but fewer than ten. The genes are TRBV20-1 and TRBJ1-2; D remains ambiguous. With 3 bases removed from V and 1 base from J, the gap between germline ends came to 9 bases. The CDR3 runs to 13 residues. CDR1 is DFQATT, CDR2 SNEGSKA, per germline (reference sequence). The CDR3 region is CSASGGLNYGYTF. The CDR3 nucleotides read TGCAGTGCTAGTGGCGGACTTAACTATGGCTACACCTTC.

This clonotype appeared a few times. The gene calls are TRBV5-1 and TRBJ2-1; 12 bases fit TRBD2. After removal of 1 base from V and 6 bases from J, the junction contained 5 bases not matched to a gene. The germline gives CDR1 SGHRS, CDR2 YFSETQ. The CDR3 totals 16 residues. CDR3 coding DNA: TGCGCCAGCAGCTTGACTAGCGGGAGGATGGGCAATGAGCAGTTCTTC. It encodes CASSLTSGRMGNEQFF.

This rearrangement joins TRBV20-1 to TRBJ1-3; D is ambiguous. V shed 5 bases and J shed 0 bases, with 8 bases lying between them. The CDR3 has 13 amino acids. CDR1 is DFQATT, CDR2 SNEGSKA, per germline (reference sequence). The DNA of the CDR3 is TGCAGTGCTTTGACCGTCTCTGGAAACACCATATATTTT. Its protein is CSALTVSGNTIYF.

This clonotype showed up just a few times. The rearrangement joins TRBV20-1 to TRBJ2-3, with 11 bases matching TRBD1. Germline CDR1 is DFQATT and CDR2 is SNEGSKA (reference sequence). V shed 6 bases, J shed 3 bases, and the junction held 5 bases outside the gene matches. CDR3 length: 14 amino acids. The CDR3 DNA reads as TGCAGTGCGGACGGGACAGGGGGAACAGATACGCAGTATTTT. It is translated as CSADGTGGTDTQYF.

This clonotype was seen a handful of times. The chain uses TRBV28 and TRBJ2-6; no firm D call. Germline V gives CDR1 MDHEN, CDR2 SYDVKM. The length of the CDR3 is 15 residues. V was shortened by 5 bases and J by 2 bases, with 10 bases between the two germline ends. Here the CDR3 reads CASSPRWTGANVLTF. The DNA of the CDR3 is TGTGCCAGCAGTCCGAGGTGGACTGGGGCCAACGTCCTGACTTTC.

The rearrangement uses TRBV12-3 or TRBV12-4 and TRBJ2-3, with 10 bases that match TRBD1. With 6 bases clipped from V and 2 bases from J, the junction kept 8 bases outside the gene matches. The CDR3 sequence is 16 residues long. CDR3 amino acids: CASSRRQGAHTDTQYF. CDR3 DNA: TGTGCCAGCAGCCGTAGACAGGGGGCACACACAGATACGCAGTATTTT.

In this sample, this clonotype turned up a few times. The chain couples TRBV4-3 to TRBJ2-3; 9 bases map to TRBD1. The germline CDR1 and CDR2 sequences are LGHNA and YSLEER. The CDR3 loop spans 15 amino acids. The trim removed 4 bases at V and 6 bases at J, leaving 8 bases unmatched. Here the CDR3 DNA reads TGCGCCAGCAGCCGCGCCGGGACAGGGACGGATACGCAGTATTTT. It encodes CASSRAGTGTDTQYF.

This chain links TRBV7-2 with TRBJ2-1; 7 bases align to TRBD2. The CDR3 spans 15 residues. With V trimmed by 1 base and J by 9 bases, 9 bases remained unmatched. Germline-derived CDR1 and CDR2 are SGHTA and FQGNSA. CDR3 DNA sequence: TGTGCCAGCAGCTTAGGTATGGCTAGCGGAGGTGAGCAGTTCTTC. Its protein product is CASSLGMASGGEQFF. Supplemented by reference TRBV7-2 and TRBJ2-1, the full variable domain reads GAGVSQSPSNKVTEKGKDVELRCDPISGHTALYWYRQSLGQGLEFLIYFQGNSAPDKSGLPSDRFSAERTGGSVSTLTIQRTQQEDSAVYLCASSLGMASGGEQFFGPGTRLTVL.

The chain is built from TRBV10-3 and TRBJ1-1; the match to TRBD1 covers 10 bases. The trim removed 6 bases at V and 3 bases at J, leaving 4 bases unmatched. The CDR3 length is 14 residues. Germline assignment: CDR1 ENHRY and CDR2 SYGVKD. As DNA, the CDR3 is TGTGCCATCAGATCGGGACAGGGGTACACTGAAGCTTTCTTT. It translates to CAIRSGQGYTEAFF.

The CDR3 DNA is TGTGCCAGCAGTAAAGACAGGGCAGGTCAGCCCCAGCATTTT. As protein: CASSKDRAGQPQHF. This chain connects TRBV2 to TRBJ1-5; 7 bases map to TRBD1. After removal of 5 bases from V and 6 bases from J, the junction contained 7 bases not matched to a gene. The CDR3 has 14 residues. Germline V CDR1 and CDR2: SNHLY, FYNNEI.

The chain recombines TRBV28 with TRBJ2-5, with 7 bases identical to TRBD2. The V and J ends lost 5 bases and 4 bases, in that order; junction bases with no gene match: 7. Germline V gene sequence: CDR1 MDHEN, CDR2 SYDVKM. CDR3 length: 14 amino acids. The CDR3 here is CASSISGTTETQYF. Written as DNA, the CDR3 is TGTGCCAGCAGTATATCCGGGACTACAGAGACCCAGTACTTC.

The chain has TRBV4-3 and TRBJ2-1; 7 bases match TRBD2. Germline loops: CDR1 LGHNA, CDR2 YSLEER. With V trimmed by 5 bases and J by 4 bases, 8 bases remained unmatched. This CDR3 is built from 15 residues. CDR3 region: CASSEVGGPYNEQFF. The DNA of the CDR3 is TGCGCCAGCAGCGAAGTGGGAGGGCCGTACAATGAGCAGTTCTTC.

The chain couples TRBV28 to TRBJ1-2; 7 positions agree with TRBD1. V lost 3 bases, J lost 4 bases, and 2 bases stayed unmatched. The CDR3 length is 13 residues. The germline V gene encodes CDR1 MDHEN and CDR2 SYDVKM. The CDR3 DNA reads TGTGCCAGCAGTTTCGAGGGGGCCTATGGCTACACCTTC. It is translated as CASSFEGAYGYTF.

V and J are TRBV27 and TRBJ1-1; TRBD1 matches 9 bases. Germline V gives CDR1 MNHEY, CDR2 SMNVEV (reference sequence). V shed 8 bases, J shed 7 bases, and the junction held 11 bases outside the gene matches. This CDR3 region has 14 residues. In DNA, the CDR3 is TGTGCCAGCGAAGGGACAGGGAGTTTTGGTGAAGCTTTCTTT. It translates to CASEGTGSFGEAFF.

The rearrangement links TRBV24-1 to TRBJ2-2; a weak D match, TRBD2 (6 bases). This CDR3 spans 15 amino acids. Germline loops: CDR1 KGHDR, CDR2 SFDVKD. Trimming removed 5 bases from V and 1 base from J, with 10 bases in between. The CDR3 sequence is CATSGSGLNTGELFF. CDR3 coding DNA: TGTGCCACCAGTGGGTCGGGACTGAACACCGGGGAGCTGTTTTTT.